This paragraph covers one T cell receptor beta chain sequence. What it binds is unknown. The CDR3 has 16 residues. The J segment lost 5 bases and the V segment lost 5 bases, leaving 11 bases of the junction unmatched. Germline CDR1 and CDR2: SGHTA and FQGTGA. Stable Graves' hyperthyroidism denoted no ophthalmopathy progression over 18 months. Diagnoses were established using clinical symptoms, serum thyroxine and TRAb, thyroid ultrasound and orbital computed tomography. This sample was included in a study of T cells in Graves' hyperthyroidism and ophthalmopathy. General study findings and limits: Model output signaled ophthalmopathy a median 6.5 months ahead of onset.

The investigators amplified TCR beta CDR3 regions from RNA transcripts. In the first-round RT-PCR of the TCR CDR3, the HTBI primer set was used. In TCRdb, the multiplex PCR reads were re-called with MiXCR into one record per CDR3 protein. The table has under 700,000 distinct CDR3 sequences, 40% to 55% seen once. The gene calls are TRBV7-3 and TRBJ2-2, with 7 nucleotides matching TRBD2. This receptor was taken from a woman between 18 and 29 years old with Graves' hyperthyroidism. Sample: peripheral blood or thyroid tissue (not recorded which). The CDR3 is CASSTSSTSPTGELFF. CDR3 bases: TGTGCCAGCAGCACTTCCTCGACTAGCCCAACCGGGGAGCTGTTTTTT.